This T cell receptor (beta chain) was retrieved from a study of T-cell memory formation after mild COVID-19. Study-level findings and limits: Pre-infection memory contained some responding clones, which suggested that cross-reactive memory had joined. Confirmation was lacking for SARS-CoV-2 specificity of second-wave clones that peaked on day 37. The study found contracting CD4+ clones mainly in CM and EM and contracting CD8+ clones in EMRA.

TCR alpha and TCR beta cDNA libraries carrying sample barcodes and UMIs came from 5'RACE with constant-segment primers. TCRdb itself ran the 5' RACE reads through MiXCR, one entry per CDR3 protein. The sample records some 330,000 distinct CDR3 sequences, 20% to 25% being singletons. This clonotype was counted between two and nine times. Its antigen remains unknown. Between the trimmed V and J ends, which lost 0 bases and 5 bases, there was a span of 14 bases. The CDR3 length is 15 residues. CDR1 and CDR2 (germline): LNHNV, YYDKDF (reference sequence). This receptor was identified in an adult woman who had mild COVID-19 (a few samples of this study predate the infection). Cell type and time point are not known. The chain employs TRBV15 and TRBJ2-7; TRBD2 is a possible D gene (6 bases). What was sequenced was PBMCs or a T cell subset sorted from them (not recorded which). The chain's CDR3 is CATSREGRTIDEQYF. CDR3 in DNA: TGTGCCACCAGCAGAGAGGGGAGGACAATAGACGAGCAGTACTTC.